This T cell receptor (beta chain) was identified in a study of human thymus T cells. Those donating were healthy Finnish infants in corrective surgery for congenital heart defects. Clones were sequenced by immunoSEQ multiplex PCR, and TCRdb holds only the in-frame ones, with some missing. In the table there are about 44,000 clones, 94% of which are singletons. CDR1 SGHTA and CDR2 FQGNSA come from the germline V gene. V was shortened by 0 bases and J by 4 bases, with 14 bases between the two germline ends. The CDR3 totals 16 residues. The clonotype comes from a boy under two years old with a congenital heart defect but otherwise immunologically healthy. This rearrangement joins TRBV7-2 to TRBJ2-3; D may be TRBD2 (5 bases). Sequencing input: blood. In nucleotides, the CDR3 is TGTGCCAGCAGCTTAGCCGGGGTTAAGGGAGCAGATACGCAGTATTTT. Its translation is CASSLAGVKGADTQYF.